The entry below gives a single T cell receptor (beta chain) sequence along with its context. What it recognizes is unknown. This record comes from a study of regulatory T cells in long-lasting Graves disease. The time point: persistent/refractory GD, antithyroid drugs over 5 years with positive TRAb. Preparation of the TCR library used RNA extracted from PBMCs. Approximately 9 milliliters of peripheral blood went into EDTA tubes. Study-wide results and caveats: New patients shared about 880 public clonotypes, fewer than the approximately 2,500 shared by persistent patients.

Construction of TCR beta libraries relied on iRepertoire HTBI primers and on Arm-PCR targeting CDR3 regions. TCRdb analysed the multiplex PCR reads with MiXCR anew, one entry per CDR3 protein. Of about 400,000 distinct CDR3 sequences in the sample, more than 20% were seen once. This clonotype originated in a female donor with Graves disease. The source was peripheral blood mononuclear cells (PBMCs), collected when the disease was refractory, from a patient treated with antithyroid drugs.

The CDR3 spells CASSMPVTGRETQYF. The CDR3 nucleotides are TGTGCCAGTAGTATGCCCGTTACAGGAAGAGAGACCCAGTACTTC. The chain employs TRBV19 and TRBJ2-5, with D possibly TRBD1 on 5 matching bases. CDR1 is LNHDA and CDR2 is SQIVND in the germline V gene (reference sequence). The V end lost 3 bases, the J end lost 4 bases, and 15 bases lay between the germline ends. The CDR3 length is 15 residues.